This T cell receptor (beta chain) was captured by sequencing in a study of blood T cell repertoires in COVID-19. Study-level background: Samples taken during acute and convalescent COVID-19 were collected in the United States, Italy and Spain. Sample material is recorded as cDNA or gDNA derived from T cells, B-cell-depleted T cells, or PBMCs.

Germline values: CDR1 SNHLY, CDR2 FYNNEI. The V end lost 9 bases, the J end lost 4 bases, and 15 bases lay between the germline ends. The CDR3 has 13 residues. In the original analysis: Estimated nucleated cell counts came from reference gene primer amplification. Sequenced by immunoSEQ multiplex PCR; TCRdb stores in-frame clones only, minus some. The D gene and trimming were derived from the DNA, and the V and J assignments and clone size from that table. The sample lists approximately 290,000 clones; approximately 90% were seen once. The sequence came from a woman aged 60 to 75 with acute or convalescent COVID-19. This chain joins TRBV2 and TRBJ1-2, with TRBD1 as a possible D gene (6 bases). Sequencing input: peripheral blood. The DNA for the CDR3 is TGTGCCAGTGAGGGGGGGGGTCCCTATGGCTACACCTTC. Protein product: CASEGGGPYGYTF.